These 6 T cell receptor beta chains were sequenced from one sample in a study of Ad26.COV2.S vaccination and SARS-CoV-2 variants. Sequencing was performed with immunoSEQ multiplex PCR; in TCRdb, only in-frame clones are kept and a portion is missing. The table shows just under 250,000 clones, with roughly 90% occurring only once. Described treatment: 15 to 20 received Ad26.COV2.S at low or high dose, single or two shots; about 5 received placebo; per-sample allocation not given. Sampling took place 63 days after the first vaccine or placebo injection. The material sequenced was peripheral blood, taken in a trial of Ad26.COV2.S vaccine versus placebo. The receptors were sampled from a person between 18 and 65 years old who received the Ad26.COV2.S COVID-19 vaccine or a placebo.

The V and J genes are TRBV2 and TRBJ1-5; D might be TRBD1 (6 bases). The germline V gene has CDR1 SNHLY and CDR2 FYNNEI. V gave up 7 bases and J gave up 3 bases, with 13 bases separating them. This CDR3 spans 14 amino acids. The CDR3 spells CASTTQGNNQPQHF. The DNA for the CDR3 is TGTGCCAGCACTACACAGGGTAACAATCAGCCCCAGCATTTT.

V usage is TRBV7-3 and J usage is TRBJ2-7, with 7 bases lining up with TRBD1. CDR1 and CDR2 (germline): SGHTA, FQGTGA. The V segment lost 2 bases and the J segment 5 bases; nucleotides outside the gene matches: 6. The CDR3 is 14 residues long. CDR3 bases: TGTGCCAGCAGCTTATATGGACAGGCGGACGAGCAGTACTTC. Its protein product is CASSLYGQADEQYF.

V is TRBV3-1 (or the pseudogene TRBV3-2) and J is TRBJ2-2, with TRBD1 as a possible D gene (5 bases). The V end lost 4 bases, the J end lost 5 bases, and 14 bases lay between the germline ends. Germline-derived CDR1 and CDR2 are LGHDT and YNNKEL (reference sequence). The CDR3 is 15 amino acids. This CDR3 is CASSRRAGFTGELFF. CDR3 DNA sequence: TGTGCCAGCAGCCGAAGGGCAGGGTTTACCGGGGAGCTGTTTTTT.

CDR3 nucleotide sequence: TGTGCCTCCAGTGGGGGCAGCACCTACGAGCAGTACTTC. Its protein product is CASSGGSTYEQYF. This chain links TRBV7-2 with TRBJ2-7; possible D gene TRBD1, 6 bases. Germline values: CDR1 SGHTA, CDR2 FQGNSA. There are 13 residues in the CDR3. V lost 11 bases and J 2 bases, leaving 16 bases between the germline ends.

This chain uses TRBV27 with TRBJ2-1; no definite D call. Germline CDR1 is MNHEY and CDR2 is SMNVEV (reference sequence). This CDR3 has 16 amino acids. With 4 bases removed from V and 0 bases from J, the gap between germline ends came to 13 bases. The CDR3: CASSSPLGYSYNEQFF. CDR3 nucleotide sequence: TGTGCCAGCAGTTCCCCCCTAGGGTACTCCTACAATGAGCAGTTCTTC.

The gene calls are TRBV7-3 and TRBJ2-7; tentatively, D is TRBD2 (5 bases). Looked up from germline, CDR1 is SGHTA and CDR2 is FQGTGA. V was trimmed by 6 bases and J by 0 bases, leaving 9 bases between them. The CDR3 totals 13 residues. CDR3 in DNA: TGTGCCAGCAGACCCGAGGGCTCCTACGAGCAGTACTTC. This gives the protein CASRPEGSYEQYF.